This entry lists 22 T cell receptor beta chains sequenced from one sample in a study of T cell changes during pregnancy in multiple sclerosis (dated by TCRdb to about 2019). Libraries were made using the immunoSEQ multiplex PCR assay. Imported from immuneACCESS, the table was reduced by TCRdb to in-frame sequences with V and J called. These copies leave out some clones; in studies compared against another copy, an unresolved V gene accounts for under half, and the cause of the remainder is not known. A total of around 48,000 clones appear in this sample, over 80% of them only once. The ten largest account for about 0.69% of the sample. The sequencing used CD4+ T cells from peripheral blood mononuclear cells, collected in the third trimester of pregnancy. The origin of the receptors is a female donor with multiple sclerosis, enrolled in a pregnancy study.

This rearrangement joins TRBV27 to TRBJ2-1; the D is unclear. V was pared by 9 bases and J by 0 bases, with 12 bases between. The CDR3 consists of 14 residues. CDR1 MNHEY and CDR2 SMNVEV come from the germline V gene (reference sequence). The CDR3 DNA is TGTGCCAGTAAGTCGACTGCCTCCTACAATGAGCAGTTCTTC. Translation gives CASKSTASYNEQFF.

The chain joins TRBV21-1 to TRBJ2-7; the D call of TRBD2 is as the table states it, not checked on the DNA. TRBV21-1 is a pseudogene locus. The CDR3 has 14 residues. The CDR3 DNA reads as TGTGCCACGACGACTCGGGGAGGGTCCGGAGAGCAGTACTTC. Amino acids: CATTTRGGSGEQYF.

This rearrangement joins TRBV5-4 to TRBJ2-1, with 9 bases identical to TRBD1. V dropped 2 bases and J dropped 3; count of bases not matched to a gene: 6. CDR1 SGHNT and CDR2 YYREEE come from the germline V gene (reference sequence). The CDR3 covers 16 residues. In DNA, the CDR3 is TGTGCCAGCAGCTTACAAGGACAGGGGCGCTACAATGAGCAGTTCTTC. Its protein is CASSLQGQGRYNEQFF.

The CDR3, as DNA: TGTGCCAGCAGCCGAGAGAACGCGCAGGGACAGCCCCAGCATTTT. Translation: CASSRENAQGQPQHF. The rearrangement uses TRBV4-2 and TRBJ1-5; possible D gene TRBD1, 5 bases. The CDR3 has 15 amino acids. The germline gives CDR1 LGHNA, CDR2 YNFKEQ. Trimming cost V 4 bases and J 7 bases, with 17 bases left between them.

This chain connects TRBV5-4 to TRBJ2-5; 9 bases match TRBD2. This CDR3 is built from 14 residues. Per the germline V gene, CDR1 is SGHNT and CDR2 is YYREEE (reference sequence). The V segment lost 0 bases and the J segment 4 bases; nucleotides outside the gene matches: 1. This chain's CDR3 is CASSLGGRAETQYF. The CDR3 bases are TGTGCCAGCAGCTTGGGCGGGAGGGCAGAGACCCAGTACTTC.

This sequence joins TRBV21-1 and TRBJ2-4; the D call in the table, TRBD2, was not verified against the DNA. TRBV21-1 is a documented pseudogene. The CDR3 has 14 residues. CDR3 amino acids: CASSMRVLENIQYF. CDR3 nucleotides: TGTGCCAGCAGCATGAGGGTTTTGGAAAACATTCAGTACTTC.

V gene TRBV5-6 combines with J gene TRBJ1-2, with 8 bases identical to TRBD1. Germline CDR1 reads SGHDT; CDR2 reads YYEEEE. The length of the CDR3 is 14 residues. With 4 bases clipped from V and 5 bases from J, the junction kept 7 bases outside the gene matches. The DNA for the CDR3 is TGTGCCAGCAGCCGACCGGGACAGGCGTATGGCTACACCTTC. This translates into CASSRPGQAYGYTF.

This chain links TRBV2 with TRBJ2-1; D unresolved. V lost 4 bases and J 0 bases, leaving 10 bases between the germline ends. The length of the CDR3 is 15 residues. From germline, CDR1 is SNHLY and CDR2 FYNNEI. CDR3 sequence: CASSVAAGSYNEQFF. In DNA, the CDR3 is TGTGCCAGCAGTGTCGCCGCAGGCTCCTACAATGAGCAGTTCTTC.

The chain carries TRBV28 and TRBJ1-1, with no clear D. This CDR3 region has 14 residues. The germline gives CDR1 MDHEN, CDR2 SYDVKM. V lost 3 bases, J lost 1 base, and 9 bases lay in between. The CDR3 DNA is TGTGCCAGCAGTTTGCCTACAGAGAACACTGAAGCTTTCTTT. It translates to CASSLPTENTEAFF.

This clone appeared a single time. V usage is TRBV27 and J usage is TRBJ2-6; D gene unclear. Germline V gives CDR1 MNHEY, CDR2 SMNVEV (reference sequence). V was cut by 3 bases and J by 1 base, with 16 bases left in between. This CDR3 spans 18 amino acids. The CDR3 reads CASSFFGPKISGANVLTF. The CDR3 nucleotides read TGTGCCAGCAGTTTTTTCGGTCCGAAGATTTCTGGGGCCAACGTCCTGACTTTC.

This clone was seen only once. This chain connects TRBV27 to TRBJ1-5; tentative D call: TRBD1 (6 bases). Germline V gives CDR1 MNHEY, CDR2 SMNVEV (reference sequence). The V gene lost 5 bases and the J gene lost 2 bases, with 16 bases spanning the gap. The CDR3 length is 16 residues. The CDR3 DNA is TGTGCCAGCAGTGGCCAACAGGGCTTGGGCAATCAGCCCCAGCATTTT. It encodes CASSGQQGLGNQPQHF.

The rearrangement joins TRBV4-1 to TRBJ2-1; TRBD2 aligns across 14 bases. This CDR3 is 14 amino acids long. Germline-derived CDR1 and CDR2 are MGHRA and YSYEKL. V trimming: 4 bases; J trimming: 8 bases; junction bases outside the gene matches: 1. The CDR3 spells CASSPGLAGDEQFF. The CDR3 DNA sequence: TGCGCCAGCAGCCCGGGACTAGCGGGAGATGAGCAGTTCTTC.

V is TRBV6-5 and J is TRBJ2-7; TRBD1 matches at 7 bases. Germline loops: CDR1 MNHEY, CDR2 SVGAGI. J was trimmed by 2 bases and V by 5 bases; bases with no gene match: 9. The CDR3 is 15 residues long. DNA of the CDR3: TGTGCCAGCAGTCTTCCCGGGACAGCCCCCTACGAGCAGTACTTC. Translated, it gives CASSLPGTAPYEQYF.

This chain links TRBV30 with TRBJ2-1; D call uncertain. The CDR3 runs 8 residues. With 8 bases removed from V and 6 bases from J, the gap between germline ends came to 2 bases. Germline lookup yields CDR1 GTSNPN and CDR2 SVGIG (reference sequence). The CDR3 spells CALNEQFF. As DNA, the CDR3 is TGTGCCCTCAATGAGCAGTTCTTC. Full variable domain (rest looked up from reference TRBV30 and TRBJ2-1): SQTIHQWPATLVQPVGSPLSLECTVEGTSNPNLYWYRQAAGRGLQLLFYSVGIGQISSEVPQNLSASRPQDRQFILSSKKLLLSDSGFYLCALNEQFFGPGTRLTVL.

The rearrangement uses TRBV9 and TRBJ1-2; 9 nucleotides match TRBD1. The trim removed 0 bases at V and 8 bases at J, leaving 8 bases unmatched. Per the germline V gene, CDR1 is SGDLS and CDR2 is YYNGEE. The CDR3 is made up of 15 amino acids. The CDR3 DNA reads as TGTGCCAGCAGCGTAGCAGGGACAGGGAAGTGGGGCTACACCTTC. It specifies CASSVAGTGKWGYTF.

The V and J genes are TRBV11-2 and TRBJ2-1, with 9 bases aligning to TRBD1. This CDR3 is 13 amino acids long. Germline V gene sequence: CDR1 SGHAT, CDR2 FQNNGV. Unmatched junction bases numbered 8, after V lost 11 bases and J lost 6 bases. The CDR3 DNA reads as TGTGCCGGAGGACAGGGGCCGTTCAATGAGCAGTTCTTC. Translating gives CAGGQGPFNEQFF.

This chain uses TRBV15 with TRBJ2-3; 7 bases match TRBD1. Germline V CDR1 and CDR2: LNHNV, YYDKDF (reference sequence). The V gene end was trimmed by 3 bases and the J gene end by 2 bases; junction bases not matched to a gene: 14. The CDR3 totals 18 residues. CDR3 sequence reads: CATSSDRVLSVDTDTQYF. CDR3 nucleotide sequence: TGTGCCACCAGCAGCGACAGGGTGCTTAGCGTGGACACAGATACGCAGTATTTT.

This clone was counted between two and nine times. This chain links TRBV18 with TRBJ1-2; 9 positions match TRBD1. Germline lookup yields CDR1 KGHSH and CDR2 LQKENI. The CDR3 covers 13 residues. V dropped 3 bases and J dropped 4; count of bases not matched to a gene: 0. CDR3 amino acids: CASSPGQGYGYTF. CDR3 nucleotide sequence: TGTGCCAGCTCACCGGGACAGGGCTATGGCTACACCTTC.

V gene TRBV6-5 combines with J gene TRBJ1-1; maybe TRBD1 (5 bases). The CDR3 runs to 13 residues. Trimming left V 5 bases short and J 4 bases short, with 11 bases between. Germline-derived CDR1 and CDR2 are MNHEY and SVGAGI. The DNA for the CDR3 is TGTGCCAGCAGTCTCGGGGGTTTCACTGAAGCTTTCTTT. As protein: CASSLGGFTEAFF.

The chain recombines TRBV11-2 with TRBJ2-2; no firm D call. CDR1 SGHAT and CDR2 FQNNGV come from the germline V gene. V lost 5 bases and J lost 0, with 16 bases in between. The CDR3 spans 17 residues. This chain's CDR3 is CASSVEATGPNTGELFF. The CDR3, as DNA: TGTGCCAGCAGCGTGGAAGCGACCGGCCCGAACACCGGGGAGCTGTTTTTT. The whole variable domain, filled in from reference TRBV11-2 and TRBJ2-2, reads EAGVAQSPRYKIIEKRQSVAFWCNPISGHATLYWYQQILGQGPKLLIQFQNNGVVDDSQLPKDRFSAERLKGVDSTLKIQPAKLEDSAVYLCASSVEATGPNTGELFFGEGSRLTVL.

J is TRBJ1-2 and V is TRBV9; 7 bases fit TRBD1. The CDR3 is 15 residues long. The J segment lost 8 bases and the V segment lost 3 bases, leaving 13 bases of the junction unmatched. The germline gives CDR1 SGDLS, CDR2 YYNGEE. The DNA of the CDR3 is TGTGCCAGCAGCGCAGGACAGGATCCGTTCGGGGGCTACACCTTC. It specifies CASSAGQDPFGGYTF.

The chain is built from TRBV11-2 and TRBJ1-5; D is possibly TRBD1 (5 bases). Germline CDR1 SGHAT, CDR2 FQNNGV. The CDR3 spans 13 residues. V was pared by 3 bases and J by 7 bases, with 10 bases between. The CDR3 region is CASSLQGGQPQHF. Here the CDR3 DNA reads TGTGCCAGCAGCTTGCAGGGAGGGCAGCCCCAGCATTTT.